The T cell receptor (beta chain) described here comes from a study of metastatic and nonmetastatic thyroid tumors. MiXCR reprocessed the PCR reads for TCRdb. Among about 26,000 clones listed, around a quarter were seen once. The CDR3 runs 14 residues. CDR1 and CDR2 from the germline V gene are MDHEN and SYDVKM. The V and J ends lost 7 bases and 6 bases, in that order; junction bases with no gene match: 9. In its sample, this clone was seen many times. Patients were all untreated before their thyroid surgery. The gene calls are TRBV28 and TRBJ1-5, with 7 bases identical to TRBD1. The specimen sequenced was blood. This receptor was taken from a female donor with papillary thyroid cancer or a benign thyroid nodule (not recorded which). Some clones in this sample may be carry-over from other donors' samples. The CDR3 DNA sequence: TGTGCCAGCACCTTAGCGAGGGGGCCTCAGCCCCAGCATTTT. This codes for CASTLARGPQPQHF.